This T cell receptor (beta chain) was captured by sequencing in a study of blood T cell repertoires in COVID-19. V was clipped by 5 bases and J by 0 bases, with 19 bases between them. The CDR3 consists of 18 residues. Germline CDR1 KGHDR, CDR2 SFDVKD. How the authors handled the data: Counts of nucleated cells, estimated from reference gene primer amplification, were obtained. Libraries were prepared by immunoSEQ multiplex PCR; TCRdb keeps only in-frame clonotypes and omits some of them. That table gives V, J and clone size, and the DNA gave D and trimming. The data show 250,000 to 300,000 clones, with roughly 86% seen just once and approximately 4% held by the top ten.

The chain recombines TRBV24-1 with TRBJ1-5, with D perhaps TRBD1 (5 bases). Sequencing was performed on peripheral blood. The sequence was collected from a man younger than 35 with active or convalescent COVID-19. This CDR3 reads CATSAIAGLMPSNQPQHF. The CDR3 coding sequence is TGTGCCACCAGTGCCATCGCAGGGTTGATGCCTAGCAATCAGCCCCAGCATTTT.